Ten or more counts support the clone carrying this T cell receptor beta chain. This CDR3 comprises 13 residues. Germline V gene lookup returns CDR1 SGHAT and CDR2 FQNNGV. The ends were cut back, 5 bases at V and 4 bases at J, with 12 bases in the middle. TCR beta CDR3 amplification used RNA transcripts. After a first-round RT-PCR with HTBI primers, a second-round multiplex PCR was run. One entry per CDR3 protein, called by TCRdb with MiXCR from the multiplex PCR reads. In the table there are a few hundred thousand distinct CDR3 sequences, approximately 18% of which are singletons. This entry is derived from a study of Graves' ophthalmopathy and Graves' hyperthyroidism.

V is TRBV11-2 and J is TRBJ2-7; D may be TRBD1 or TRBD2 (5 bases each). The receptor comes from an adult woman with stable Graves' hyperthyroidism. The sequenced material came from peripheral blood. The CDR3 spells CASSPPGHYEQYF. The CDR3 DNA reads TGTGCCAGCAGCCCCCCGGGGCATTACGAGCAGTACTTC. The full variable domain, in which reference TRBV11-2 and TRBJ2-7 provide the parts outside the CDR3, is EAGVAQSPRYKIIEKRQSVAFWCNPISGHATLYWYQQILGQGPKLLIQFQNNGVVDDSQLPKDRFSAERLKGVDSTLKIQPAKLEDSAVYLCASSPPGHYEQYFGPGTRLTVT.